A selection of T cell receptor beta chains follows, all from one sample in a study of OX40 agonist ivuxolimab in advanced cancers. This table comes from immunoSEQ multiplex PCR, and its TCRdb copy is limited to in-frame clones, with some not included. The sample records about 51,000 clones, more than 65% being singletons. This material consisted of CD4+ or CD8+ T cells sorted from blood, taken in a trial of the OX40 agonist ivuxolimab. The source of these receptors is an adult with an advanced solid tumor such as melanoma, head and neck, liver or kidney cancer. The CDR3 runs from the conserved cysteine through the conserved F or W.

j_gene: TRBJ1-1; v_gene: TRBV6-1; CDR3aa: CASDTEAFF
j_gene: TRBJ2-3; v_gene: TRBV2; CDR3aa: CASTTVAKFTSTDTQYF
j_gene: TRBJ2-3; v_gene: TRBV20-1; CDR3aa: CSASGLDTQYF
j_gene: TRBJ2-1; v_gene: TRBV7-3; CDR3aa: CASSSPGLAEFF
j_gene: TRBJ1-6; v_gene: TRBV19; CDR3aa: CASSAAASYLDLHF
j_gene: TRBJ2-2; v_gene: TRBV25-1; CDR3aa: CASSGPTGYTGELFF
j_gene: TRBJ2-2; v_gene: TRBV2; CDR3aa: CASSRLAGDTGELFF
j_gene: TRBJ1-5; v_gene: TRBV5-6; CDR3aa: CASSFQGRHSNQPQHF
j_gene: TRBJ2-1; v_gene: TRBV15; CDR3aa: CATSRDWASGGKYNEQFF
j_gene: TRBJ1-3; v_gene: TRBV5-1; CDR3aa: CASSLTAVDTIYF
j_gene: TRBJ2-2; v_gene: TRBV5-1; CDR3aa: CAGSVSLVSAGELFF
j_gene: TRBJ1-6; v_gene: TRBV19; CDR3aa: CASSMRDRGSYNSPLHF
j_gene: TRBJ2-1; v_gene: TRBV18; CDR3aa: CASSPLQHNEQFF
j_gene: TRBJ1-6; v_gene: TRBV27; CDR3aa: CASSRPTGTRNSPLHF
j_gene: TRBJ2-6; v_gene: TRBV7-3; CDR3aa: CASSLSSGANVLTF
j_gene: TRBJ2-4; v_gene: TRBV6-1; CDR3aa: CASRQGLDKNIQYF
j_gene: TRBJ2-5; v_gene: TRBV25-1; CDR3aa: CASSDPLAGGRETQYF
j_gene: TRBJ1-3; v_gene: TRBV25-1; CDR3aa: CASSESRRDTGNTIYF
j_gene: TRBJ2-7; v_gene: TRBV6-5; CDR3aa: CASSDVVYEQYF
j_gene: TRBJ2-3; v_gene: TRBV6-5; CDR3aa: CASSYDGGTTDTQYF
j_gene: TRBJ1-1; v_gene: TRBV2; CDR3aa: CASSAGVTEAFF
j_gene: TRBJ2-1; v_gene: TRBV5-1; CDR3aa: CASSFSGTDYNEQFF
j_gene: TRBJ2-5; v_gene: TRBV4-3; CDR3aa: CASSQEAYRETQYF
j_gene: TRBJ2-1; v_gene: TRBV19; CDR3aa: CASSPHGLAVSQFF
j_gene: TRBJ2-1; v_gene: TRBV4-2; CDR3aa: CAVGRRTDEQFF
j_gene: TRBJ1-1; v_gene: TRBV7-9; CDR3aa: CASSPFLTNTEAFF
j_gene: TRBJ1-6; v_gene: TRBV6-6; CDR3aa: CASNQDGNSPLHF
j_gene: TRBJ2-3; v_gene: TRBV2; CDR3aa: CASSEVPTDTQYF
j_gene: TRBJ2-1; v_gene: TRBV6-4; CDR3aa: CASSDGVASYNEQFF
j_gene: TRBJ2-7; v_gene: TRBV5-1; CDR3aa: CASSLDYGGYEQYF
j_gene: TRBJ2-5; v_gene: TRBV15; CDR3aa: CATSRGGGAGDQETQYF
j_gene: TRBJ1-1; v_gene: TRBV6-1; CDR3aa: CASSAETGTTEAFF
j_gene: TRBJ2-3; v_gene: TRBV7-2; CDR3aa: CASSPLVPGGPLTDTQYF
j_gene: TRBJ1-3; v_gene: TRBV18; CDR3aa: CASSPKQGNTIYF
j_gene: TRBJ1-2; v_gene: TRBV7-9; CDR3aa: CASSPRTGSYGYTF
j_gene: TRBJ2-7; v_gene: TRBV5-6; CDR3aa: CASSLGSMTRYYEQYF
j_gene: TRBJ1-2; v_gene: TRBV6-5; CDR3aa: CASRRTGVDGYTF
j_gene: TRBJ2-5; v_gene: TRBV6-1; CDR3aa: CASSDSGETQYF
j_gene: TRBJ1-4; v_gene: TRBV7-9; CDR3aa: CASSLWTGGRTNEKLFF
j_gene: TRBJ1-5; v_gene: TRBV6-1; CDR3aa: CASTPGSHSNQPQHF
j_gene: TRBJ2-1; v_gene: TRBV4-3; CDR3aa: CASSQSTGDNEQFF
j_gene: TRBJ2-7; v_gene: TRBV23-1; CDR3aa: CASSQPAYRASYEQYF
j_gene: TRBJ2-5; v_gene: TRBV9; CDR3aa: CASSPRLVGGEETQYF
j_gene: TRBJ1-1; v_gene: TRBV5-6; CDR3aa: CASSLDVGQGQAFF
j_gene: TRBJ2-7; v_gene: TRBV21-1; CDR3aa: CASSRRGYEQYF
j_gene: TRBJ1-6; v_gene: TRBV7-8; CDR3aa: CASSLGLGGSSYNSPLHF
j_gene: TRBJ1-5; v_gene: TRBV10-3; CDR3aa: CAISPGQANQPQHF
j_gene: TRBJ2-1; v_gene: TRBV13; CDR3aa: CASNLAGGHNEQFF
j_gene: TRBJ2-5; v_gene: TRBV9; CDR3aa: CASSVGGTGYETQYF